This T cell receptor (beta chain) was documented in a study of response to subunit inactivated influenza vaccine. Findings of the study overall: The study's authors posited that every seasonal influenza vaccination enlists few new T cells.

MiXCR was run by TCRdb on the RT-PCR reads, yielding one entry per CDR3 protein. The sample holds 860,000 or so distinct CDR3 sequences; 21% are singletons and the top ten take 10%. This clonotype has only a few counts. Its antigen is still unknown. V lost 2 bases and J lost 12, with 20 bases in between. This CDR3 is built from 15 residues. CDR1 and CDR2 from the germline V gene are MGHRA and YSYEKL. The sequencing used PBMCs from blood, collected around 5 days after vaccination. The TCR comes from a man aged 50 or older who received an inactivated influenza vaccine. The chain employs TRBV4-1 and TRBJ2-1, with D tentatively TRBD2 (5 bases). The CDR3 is CASSQILYVGEWQFF. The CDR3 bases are TGCGCCAGCAGCCAAATTCTATATGTCGGGGAGTGGCAGTTCTTC.